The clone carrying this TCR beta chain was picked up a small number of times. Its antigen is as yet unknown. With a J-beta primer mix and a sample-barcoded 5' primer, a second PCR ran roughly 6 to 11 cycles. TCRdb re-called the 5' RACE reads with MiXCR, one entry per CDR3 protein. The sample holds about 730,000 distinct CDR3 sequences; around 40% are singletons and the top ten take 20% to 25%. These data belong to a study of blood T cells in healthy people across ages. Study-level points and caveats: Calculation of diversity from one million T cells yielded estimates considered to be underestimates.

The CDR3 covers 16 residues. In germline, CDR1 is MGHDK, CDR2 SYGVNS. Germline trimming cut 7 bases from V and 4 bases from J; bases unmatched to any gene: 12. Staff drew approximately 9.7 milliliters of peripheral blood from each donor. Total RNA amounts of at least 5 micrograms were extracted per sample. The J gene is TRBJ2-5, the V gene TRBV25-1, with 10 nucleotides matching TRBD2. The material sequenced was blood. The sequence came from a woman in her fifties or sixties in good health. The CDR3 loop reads CASTLTSGWRGETQYF. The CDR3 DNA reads TGTGCCAGCACCTTGACTAGCGGGTGGAGGGGAGAGACCCAGTACTTC.